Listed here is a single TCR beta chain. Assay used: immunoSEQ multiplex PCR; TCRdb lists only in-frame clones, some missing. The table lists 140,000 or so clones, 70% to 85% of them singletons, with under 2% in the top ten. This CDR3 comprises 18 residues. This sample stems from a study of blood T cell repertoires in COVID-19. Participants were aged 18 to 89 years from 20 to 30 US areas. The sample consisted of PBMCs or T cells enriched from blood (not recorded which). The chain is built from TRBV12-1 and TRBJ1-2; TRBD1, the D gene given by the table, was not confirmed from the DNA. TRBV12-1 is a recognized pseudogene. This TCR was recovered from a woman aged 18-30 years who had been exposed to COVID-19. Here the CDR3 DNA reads TGTGCCAGCAGCTTTGTAGGGGACAGGGGCTCAGGAAACTATGGCTACACCTTC. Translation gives CASSFVGDRGSGNYGYTF.